These 28 T cell receptor beta chains were all obtained from the same sample, sequenced in a study of blood T cell repertoires in COVID-19. Repertoires were generated with immunoSEQ multiplex PCR, while TCRdb's copy carries only in-frame clones and drops some. Here the sample spans a few hundred thousand clones, 87% being singletons. Source material: peripheral blood. The receptor set was obtained from a woman aged 45 to 65 with acute or convalescent COVID-19.

This chain connects TRBV4-3 to TRBJ2-2; tentatively, D is TRBD2 (5 bases). Deletions cut 0 bases from V and 0 bases from J, with 11 bases between. Germline CDR1 is LGHNA and CDR2 is YSLEER. The CDR3 loop spans 17 amino acids. The CDR3 reads CASSQEVTIANTGELFF. In DNA form, the CDR3 reads TGCGCCAGCAGCCAAGAGGTGACTATTGCGAACACCGGGGAGCTGTTTTTT.

This clone has more than one count but fewer than ten. V and J are TRBV15 and TRBJ2-7; a weak D match, TRBD2 (6 bases). Deletions cut 0 bases from V and 5 bases from J, with 8 bases between. The germline CDR1 and CDR2 sequences are LNHNV and YYDKDF (reference sequence). This CDR3 is built from 13 residues. The CDR3 loop reads CATSRDRENEQYF. The CDR3 nucleotides read TGTGCCACCAGCAGAGATCGGGAGAACGAGCAGTACTTC.

The rearrangement joins TRBV12-5 to TRBJ1-5; D remains unclear. The CDR3 consists of 15 residues. Germline CDR1 LGHNT, CDR2 FRNRAP. The V end was cut by 4 bases, the J end by 0 bases, with 10 bases between. The CDR3 region is CASGSSDYSNQPQHF. Here the CDR3 DNA reads TGTGCTAGTGGTTCGAGCGATTATAGCAATCAGCCCCAGCATTTT.

The chain combines TRBV3-1 (or the pseudogene TRBV3-2) with TRBJ2-1; D unclear. V shed 10 bases and J shed 4 bases, with 8 bases lying between them. CDR1 and CDR2 from the germline V gene are LGHDT and YNNKEL (reference sequence). CDR3 length equals 11 residues. CDR3 sequence (DNA): TGTGCCACTCAAGCGTACAATGAGCAGTTCTTC. It translates to CATQAYNEQFF.

The chain links TRBV2 to TRBJ2-2, with TRBD1 identical over 7 bases. Germline CDR1 reads SNHLY; CDR2 reads FYNNEI. This CDR3 spans 14 amino acids. Unmatched junction bases numbered 4, after V lost 8 bases and J lost 1 base. This chain's CDR3 is CASSRQGNTGELFF. The CDR3 region has the DNA TGTGCCAGCTCCCGACAGGGGAACACCGGGGAGCTGTTTTTT. The full variable domain, rest sourced from reference TRBV2 and TRBJ2-2, is EPEVTQTPSHQVTQMGQEVILRCVPISNHLYFYWYRQILGQKVEFLVSFYNNEISEKSEIFDDQFSVERPDGSNFTLKIRSTKLEDSAMYFCASSRQGNTGELFFGEGSRLTVL.

This chain connects TRBV7-2 to TRBJ1-2; D is possibly TRBD1 (6 bases). Germline lookup yields CDR1 SGHTA and CDR2 FQGNSA. The V gene lost 3 bases and the J gene lost 8 bases, with 31 bases spanning the gap. This CDR3 spans 19 amino acids. The CDR3 spells CASSFYRAITGTSSSGYTF. CDR3 DNA sequence: TGTGCCAGCAGCTTCTACCGCGCCATTACAGGGACCAGTTCGTCCGGCTACACCTTC.

The chain carries TRBV5-1 and TRBJ2-4; the D gene is possibly TRBD1 (6 bases). V lost 4 bases, J lost 6 bases, and 14 bases lay in between. Germline V gene sequence: CDR1 SGHRS, CDR2 YFSETQ. The CDR3 totals 14 residues. The CDR3 nucleotides are TGCGCCAGCAGCCTTAACGGACAGTTAAACATTCAGTACTTC. Residues: CASSLNGQLNIQYF.

The rearrangement joins TRBV15 to TRBJ1-5, with TRBD1 matching over 8 bases. Germline values: CDR1 LNHNV, CDR2 YYDKDF (reference sequence). The J segment lost 4 bases and the V segment lost 6 bases, leaving 8 bases of the junction unmatched. CDR3 size: 15 residues. This chain's CDR3 is CATSPDRGWNQPQHF. In DNA, the CDR3 is TGTGCCACCAGTCCTGACAGGGGATGGAATCAGCCCCAGCATTTT.

The genes are TRBV7-3 and TRBJ2-7; TRBD1 might be the D (5 bases). The CDR3 spans 14 residues. Germline values: CDR1 SGHTA, CDR2 FQGTGA. Trimming left V 2 bases short and J 3 bases short, with 11 bases between. Here the CDR3 DNA reads TGTGCCAGCAGCTTACAGGGAAGTGGCTACGAGCAGTACTTC. This codes for CASSLQGSGYEQYF.

This chain joins TRBV7-3 and TRBJ2-5; 10 nucleotides line up with TRBD1. Unmatched junction bases numbered 6, after V lost 9 bases and J lost 5 bases. The CDR3 length is 13 residues. CDR1 and CDR2 (germline): SGHTA, FQGTGA. The CDR3: CASTRTGGETQYF. The CDR3 coding sequence is TGTGCCAGTACCCGGACAGGGGGGGAGACCCAGTACTTC.

The rearrangement uses TRBV29-1 and TRBJ1-2; no reliable D call. Per the germline V gene, CDR1 is SQVTM and CDR2 is ANQGSEA. The CDR3 covers 12 residues. Trimming left V 4 bases short and J 13 bases short, with 19 bases between. CDR3 amino acids: CSVAAGLRRATF. CDR3 bases: TGCAGCGTTGCAGCAGGCCTTAGACGTGCCACCTTC.

This clone was seen just once. The chain links TRBV4-2 to TRBJ2-1; 11 bases are shared with TRBD2. With 3 bases clipped from V and 9 bases from J, the junction kept 10 bases outside the gene matches. CDR1 and CDR2 (germline): LGHNA, YNFKEQ. This CDR3 has 16 amino acids. The CDR3 loop is CASSQGGSGRAAEQFF. CDR3 in DNA: TGTGCCAGCAGCCAGGGGGGTAGCGGGAGGGCCGCTGAGCAGTTCTTC.

J is TRBJ1-5 and V is TRBV6-1; D remains ambiguous. V lost 4 bases, J lost 0 bases, and 13 bases lay in between. The CDR3 contains 16 residues. CDR1 is MNHNS, CDR2 SASEGT, per germline. CDR3 coding DNA: TGTGCCAGCAGTGTTCGCGGCAGCTATAGCAATCAGCCCCAGCATTTT. Translating gives CASSVRGSYSNQPQHF.

The chain joins TRBV6-6 to TRBJ1-1; the match to TRBD1 covers 7 bases. Losses at the gene ends were 4 bases for V and 1 base for J; bases not matched to a gene: 6. CDR3 length: 15 residues. The germline gives CDR1 MNHNY, CDR2 SVGAGI (reference sequence). The CDR3 sequence is CASSSFGQENTEAFF. The CDR3 DNA reads TGTGCCAGCAGTTCCTTCGGACAGGAGAACACTGAAGCTTTCTTT.

The chain couples TRBV20-1 to TRBJ2-5; weak D call: TRBD1 (5 bases). The V end was cut by 6 bases, the J end by 4 bases, with 9 bases between. Germline assignment: CDR1 DFQATT and CDR2 SNEGSKA (reference sequence). This CDR3 spans 11 amino acids. As DNA, the CDR3 is TGCAGTGCCACCCAGGGAGAGACCCAGTACTTC. It codes for CSATQGETQYF.

The CDR3 nucleotides read TGTGCCAGCAGTTTAGTCCAGGGGGCTCGAGAGACCCAGTACTTC. As protein: CASSLVQGARETQYF. This chain joins TRBV28 and TRBJ2-5; TRBD1 matches 8 bases. Unmatched junction bases numbered 6, after V lost 2 bases and J lost 4 bases. This CDR3 comprises 15 residues. Germline values: CDR1 MDHEN, CDR2 SYDVKM.

The chain has TRBV5-3 and TRBJ1-3, with TRBD1 as a possible D gene (5 bases). TRBV5-3 is an ORF, and what it does is uncertain. The CDR3 contains 15 residues. Trimming left V 9 bases short and J 0 bases short, with 16 bases between. The CDR3 DNA reads TGTGCCACCCCGCAGCGGGGCCCCTCTGGAAACACCATATATTTT. Translating it yields CATPQRGPSGNTIYF.

This clone occurred once. Here the CDR3 DNA reads TGCGCCAGCAGCCAAGGTGGAGGGACTCGTTACACCGGGGAGCTGTTTTTT. Protein product: CASSQGGGTRYTGELFF. The chain is built from TRBV4-1 and TRBJ2-2; D might be TRBD2 (6 bases). V shed 1 base and J shed 3 bases, with 15 bases lying between them. The length of the CDR3 is 17 residues. CDR1 is MGHRA and CDR2 is YSYEKL in the germline V gene.

The chain uses TRBV7-6 and TRBJ2-3; no reliable D call. The CDR3 length is 12 residues. V was pared by 1 base and J by 5 bases, with 4 bases between. The germline gives CDR1 SGHVS, CDR2 FNYEAQ. This chain's CDR3 is CASSLGLDTQYF. CDR3 sequence (DNA): TGTGCCAGCAGCTTAGGTCTAGATACGCAGTATTTT.

The V and J genes are TRBV28 and TRBJ1-2, with 8 bases matching TRBD1. After removal of 9 bases from V and 3 bases from J, the junction contained 3 bases not matched to a gene. The CDR3 is made up of 12 amino acids. The germline V gene encodes CDR1 MDHEN and CDR2 SYDVKM. CDR3: CASGTGYYGYTF. The CDR3 bases are TGTGCCAGTGGGACAGGTTACTATGGCTACACCTTC.

The rearrangement links TRBV30 to TRBJ2-4; D is perhaps TRBD2 (5 bases). The CDR3 length is 15 residues. In germline, CDR1 is GTSNPN, CDR2 SVGIG (reference sequence). The ends were cut back, 0 bases at V and 5 bases at J, with 14 bases in the middle. The CDR3 reads CAWSVEGRLQNIQYF. The CDR3 DNA follows: TGTGCCTGGAGTGTAGAGGGCAGACTACAAAACATTCAGTACTTC.

CDR3 nucleotide sequence: TGTGCCAGCTCACCAAATTCCCCGGGACAGGGTTACGAGCAGTACTTC. The encoded protein is CASSPNSPGQGYEQYF. The chain combines TRBV18 with TRBJ2-7; 9 bases are shared with TRBD1. V trimming: 2 bases; J trimming: 4 bases; junction bases outside the gene matches: 9. This CDR3 region has 16 residues. Germline V CDR1 and CDR2: KGHSH, LQKENI.

The sample holds one count of this clone. V gene TRBV28 combines with J gene TRBJ1-2; 11 positions agree with TRBD1. The CDR3 extends over 17 amino acids. In germline, CDR1 is MDHEN, CDR2 SYDVKM. The ends lost 3 bases at V and 5 bases at J; junction bases unmatched: 11. The CDR3 region has the DNA TGTGCCAGCAGTTTCTCGCACGGACAGGGGGCATTGTATGGCTACACCTTC. It codes for CASSFSHGQGALYGYTF.

The V and J genes are TRBV6-1 and TRBJ1-4; tentatively, D is TRBD1 (5 bases). Germline CDR1 and CDR2: MNHNS and SASEGT. V was pared by 5 bases and J by 4 bases, with 11 bases between. The CDR3 extends over 14 amino acids. This CDR3 is CASSWGRVNEKLFF. The DNA of the CDR3 is TGTGCCAGCAGTTGGGGCAGGGTTAATGAAAAACTGTTTTTT.

The CDR3: CASSRDRVASYEQYF. The DNA of the CDR3 is TGCGCCAGCAGCCGTGACAGGGTAGCGTCCTACGAGCAGTACTTC. The gene calls are TRBV4-1 and TRBJ2-7; TRBD1 matches at 7 bases. CDR3 length equals 15 residues. V was clipped by 4 bases and J by 1 base; unmatched bases: 7. Germline CDR1 and CDR2: MGHRA and YSYEKL.

The sample holds one count of this clone. The chain is built from TRBV10-3 and TRBJ1-2; 7 bases line up with TRBD1. Per germline, CDR1 ENHRY and CDR2 SYGVKD. CDR3 length: 15 residues. Trimming removed 3 bases from V and 1 base from J; junction bases left unmatched: 5. The CDR3 is CAISDRDRNNYGYTF. CDR3 DNA: TGTGCCATCAGTGATAGGGACAGAAATAACTATGGCTACACCTTC.

This sequence joins TRBV25-1 and TRBJ2-1; TRBD2 agrees at 14 bases. The V segment lost 3 bases and the J segment 6 bases; nucleotides outside the gene matches: 7. The CDR3 is 17 residues long. CDR1 MGHDK and CDR2 SYGVNS come from the germline V gene. CDR3 DNA: TGTGCCAGCAGTGACCGGACTAGCGGGAGGCCAAGCAATGAGCAGTTCTTC. Translating gives CASSDRTSGRPSNEQFF.

The chain uses TRBV18 and TRBJ1-2; possibly TRBD1 for D (6 bases). Deletions cut 2 bases from V and 6 bases from J, with 7 bases between. This CDR3 comprises 12 residues. Germline CDR1 KGHSH, CDR2 LQKENI. The DNA of the CDR3 is TGTGCCAGCTCACCAGCAGGGGATGGCTACACCTTC. This gives the protein CASSPAGDGYTF. Filled out from reference TRBV18 and TRBJ1-2, the complete variable domain reads NAGVMQNPRHLVRRRGQEARLRCSPMKGHSHVYWYRQLPEEGLKFMVYLQKENIIDESGMPKERFSAEFPKEGPSILRIQQVVRGDSAAYFCASSPAGDGYTFGSGTRLTVV.